A selection of T cell receptor beta chains follows, all from one sample in a study of glioma-infiltrating T cells after dendritic cell vaccination. Repertoires were generated with immunoSEQ multiplex PCR, while TCRdb's copy carries only in-frame clones and drops some. The profile shows roughly 100,000 clones, about 85% of them singletons. This specimen consisted of blood, obtained before dendritic cell vaccination. The receptor set was obtained from a human donor with glioblastoma. Each CDR3 is given with its conserved first and last residue. Fields, in order: V gene, D gene, CDR3 length, J gene, clone size, CDR3 DNA, CDR3 protein. A D gene is named only where the DNA matches it firmly. Clone size is given for some rows only: seen once, a few or many times, or a class if the clone is expanded.

V: TRBV7-6; D: -; length: 17; J: TRBJ2-1; size: -; DNA: TGTGCCAGCAGCTTTGGGCCCTGGCAGGGACTTTACAATGAGCAGTTCTTC; CDR3: CASSFGPWQGLYNEQFF
V: TRBV9; D: TRBD1; length: 15; J: TRBJ2-1; size: -; DNA: TGTGCCAGCAGCCCTCCAGGGACAGGGGTGAATGAGCAGTTCTTC; CDR3: CASSPPGTGVNEQFF
V: TRBV9; D: TRBD1; length: 15; J: TRBJ2-1; size: -; DNA: TGTGCCAGCAGCGTACGGGGACAGGAGACCAATGAGCAGTTCTTC; CDR3: CASSVRGQETNEQFF
V: TRBV2; D: -; length: 14; J: TRBJ1-5; size: once; DNA: TGTGCCAGCAGGATGGAGCGTGGCAATCAGCCCCAGCATTTT; CDR3: CASRMERGNQPQHF
V: TRBV15; D: -; length: 13; J: TRBJ2-1; size: -; DNA: TGTGCCACCAGCAGAGGGCAGGAGGGTGAGCAGTTCTTC; CDR3: CATSRGQEGEQFF
V: TRBV9; D: TRBD1; length: 15; J: TRBJ1-3; size: -; DNA: TGTGCCAGCAGCGTAAGGACAGGGAACGGAAACACCATATATTTT; CDR3: CASSVRTGNGNTIYF
V: TRBV12-5; D: -; length: 17; J: TRBJ2-3; size: -; DNA: TGTGCTAGTGGTTTGTCACCGACAGAGACTAGCACAGATACGCAGTATTTT; CDR3: CASGLSPTETSTDTQYF
V: TRBV21-1; D: -; length: 17; J: TRBJ1-5; size: -; DNA: TGTGCCAGCAGCAAAGAGGGGACAGAGAATAGCAATCAGCCCCAGCATTTT; CDR3: CASSKEGTENSNQPQHF
V: TRBV7-3; D: -; length: 13; J: TRBJ1-1; size: -; DNA: TGTGCCAGCAGCATAGAATTGAACACTGAAGCTTTCTTT; CDR3: CASSIELNTEAFF
V: TRBV7-6; D: TRBD1; length: 14; J: TRBJ2-7; size: -; DNA: TGTGCCAGCAGCCCCCCGGGACAGGGACTGGAGCAGTACTTC; CDR3: CASSPPGQGLEQYF
V: TRBV5-4; D: TRBD1; length: 16; J: TRBJ2-3; size: few; DNA: TGTGCCAGCAGCTTGCCAGGGGGCGTATTTACAGATACGCAGTATTTT; CDR3: CASSLPGGVFTDTQYF
V: TRBV5-8; D: TRBD1; length: 13; J: TRBJ1-2; size: -; DNA: TGTGCCAGCAGCCCGAGACAGGGTGGTGGCTACACCTTC; CDR3: CASSPRQGGGYTF
V: TRBV5-4; D: TRBD1; length: 16; J: TRBJ1-4; size: -; DNA: TGTGCCAGCAGCCAAAGGGCGGGGACAGAAAATGAAAAACTGTTTTTT; CDR3: CASSQRAGTENEKLFF
V: TRBV6-6; D: TRBD2; length: 15; J: TRBJ2-4; size: once; DNA: TGTGCCAGCAGTCCCCGGGAGGGCCCCAAAAACATTCAGTACTTC; CDR3: CASSPREGPKNIQYF
V: TRBV5-1; D: -; length: 16; J: TRBJ2-2; size: -; DNA: TGCGCCAGCACCCTCGAGTGGGCCGCGAACACCGGGGAGCTGTTTTTT; CDR3: CASTLEWAANTGELFF
V: TRBV9; D: -; length: 15; J: TRBJ1-2; size: -; DNA: TGTGCCAGCAGCGCGACGACAGGTACTAACTATGGCTACACCTTC; CDR3: CASSATTGTNYGYTF
V: TRBV5-1; D: -; length: 16; J: TRBJ2-6; size: -; DNA: TGCGCCAGCAGCACCGTCGCGCTCTCTGGGGCCAACGTCCTGACTTTC; CDR3: CASSTVALSGANVLTF
V: TRBV6-6; D: -; length: 15; J: TRBJ2-1; size: -; DNA: TGTGCCAGCAGTTACTCGACCGGGACTTACAATGAGCAGTTCTTC; CDR3: CASSYSTGTYNEQFF
V: TRBV7-9; D: -; length: 15; J: TRBJ2-6; size: -; DNA: TGTGCCAGCAGCTTAGAAGGGGCTGGGGCCAACGTCCTGACTTTC; CDR3: CASSLEGAGANVLTF
V: TRBV7-9; D: TRBD1; length: 14; J: TRBJ2-7; size: few; DNA: TGTGCCAGCAGCCCCTTACAGGGGCCCTACGAGCAGTACTTC; CDR3: CASSPLQGPYEQYF
V: TRBV5-6; D: -; length: 13; J: TRBJ2-5; size: once; DNA: TGTGCCAGCAGCTTGGGGAGTGGAGAGACCCAGTACTTC; CDR3: CASSLGSGETQYF
V: TRBV6-6; D: -; length: 15; J: TRBJ1-3; size: few; DNA: TGTGCCAGCAGTTACTTTGGAGAGACCGGAAACACCATATATTTT; CDR3: CASSYFGETGNTIYF